This T cell receptor beta chain was captured by sequencing in a study of OX40 agonist ivuxolimab in advanced cancers. Overall study: Patients got intravenous ivuxolimab at 0.01 to 10 mg/kg every 2 weeks. Notes on the study in general: At 0.1 to 3.0 mg/kg and by week 6, CD4+ and CD8+ T cells in the blood had expanded clonally.

A note on this clone: Its antigen is unidentified.

Autoimmune disease history or systemic immunosuppression was exclusionary. Only in-frame clones appear in the TCRdb table, and some are missing; sequencing was by immunoSEQ multiplex PCR. The profile shows around 89,000 clones, approximately 91% of them singletons. This specimen consisted of CD4+ or CD8+ T cells sorted from blood, obtained in a trial of the OX40 agonist ivuxolimab. The receptor was isolated from an adult with an advanced solid tumor such as melanoma, head and neck, liver or kidney cancer.

In nucleotides, the CDR3 is TGTGCTAGTGGTTTGGTAGAAGAGACCCAGTACTTC. Amino acids: CASGLVEETQYF. J is TRBJ2-5 and V is TRBV12-5; D is uncertain. CDR1 is LGHNT, CDR2 FRNRAP, per germline. This CDR3 contains 12 residues. With 0 bases removed from V and 3 bases from J, the gap between germline ends came to 2 bases. Looking up the rest from reference TRBV12-5 and TRBJ2-5 gives the full variable domain: DARVTQTPRHKVTEMGQEVTMRCQPILGHNTVFWYRQTMMQGLELLAYFRNRAPLDDSGMPKDRFSAEMPDATLATLKIQPSEPRDSAVYFCASGLVEETQYFGPGTRLLVL.